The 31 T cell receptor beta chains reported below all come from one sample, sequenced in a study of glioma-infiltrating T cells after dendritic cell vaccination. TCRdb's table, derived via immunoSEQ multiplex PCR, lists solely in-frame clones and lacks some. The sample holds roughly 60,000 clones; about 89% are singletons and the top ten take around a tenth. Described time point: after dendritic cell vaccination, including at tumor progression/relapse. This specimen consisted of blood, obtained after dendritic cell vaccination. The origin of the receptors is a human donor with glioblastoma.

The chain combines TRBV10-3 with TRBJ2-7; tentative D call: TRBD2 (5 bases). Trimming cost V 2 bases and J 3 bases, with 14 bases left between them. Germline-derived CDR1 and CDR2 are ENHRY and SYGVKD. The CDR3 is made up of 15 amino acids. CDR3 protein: CAISEERGMGYEQYF. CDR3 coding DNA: TGTGCCATCAGTGAGGAACGAGGGATGGGCTACGAGCAGTACTTC.

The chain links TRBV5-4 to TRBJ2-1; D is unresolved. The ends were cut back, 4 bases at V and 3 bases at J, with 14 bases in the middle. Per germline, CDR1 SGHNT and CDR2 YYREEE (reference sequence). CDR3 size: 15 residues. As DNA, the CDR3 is TGTGCCAGCAGCCCCAGGCGCCGGCTCTACAATGAGCAGTTCTTC. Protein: CASSPRRRLYNEQFF.

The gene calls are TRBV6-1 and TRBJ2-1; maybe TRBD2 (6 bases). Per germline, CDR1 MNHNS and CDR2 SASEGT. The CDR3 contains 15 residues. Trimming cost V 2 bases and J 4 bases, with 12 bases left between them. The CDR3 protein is CASSERASDYNEQFF. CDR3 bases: TGTGCCAGCAGTGAACGGGCTAGCGATTACAATGAGCAGTTCTTC.

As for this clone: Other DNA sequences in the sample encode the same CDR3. Here the CDR3 reads CASGLHRDLNTEAFF. For the CDR3, the DNA is TGTGCTAGTGGTTTACACCGGGACTTAAACACTGAAGCTTTCTTT. The chain couples TRBV12-5 to TRBJ1-1; a weak D match, TRBD1 (5 bases). Trimming removed 3 bases at V and 2 bases at J, with 13 bases between. Germline CDR1 is LGHNT and CDR2 is FRNRAP. The CDR3 covers 15 residues.

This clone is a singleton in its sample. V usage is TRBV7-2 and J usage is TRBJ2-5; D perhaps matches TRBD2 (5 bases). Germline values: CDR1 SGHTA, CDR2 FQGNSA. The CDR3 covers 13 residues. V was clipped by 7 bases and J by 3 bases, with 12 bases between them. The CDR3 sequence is CASTTEGKETQYF. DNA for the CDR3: TGTGCCAGCACAACAGAGGGTAAAGAGACCCAGTACTTC.

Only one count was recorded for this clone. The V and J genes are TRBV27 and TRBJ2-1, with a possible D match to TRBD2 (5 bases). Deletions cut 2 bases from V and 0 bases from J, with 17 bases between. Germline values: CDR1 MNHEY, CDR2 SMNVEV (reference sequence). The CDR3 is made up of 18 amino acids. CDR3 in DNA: TGTGCCAGCAGTTTACGTCCTAGAGGGCCCAGCTCCTACAATGAGCAGTTCTTC. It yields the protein CASSLRPRGPSSYNEQFF.

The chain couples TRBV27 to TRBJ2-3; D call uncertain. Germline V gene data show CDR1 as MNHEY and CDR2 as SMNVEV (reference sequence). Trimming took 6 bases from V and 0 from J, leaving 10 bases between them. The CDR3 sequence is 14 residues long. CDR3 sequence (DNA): TGTGCCAGCAGGCCTATCCCGAGCACAGATACGCAGTATTTT. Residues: CASRPIPSTDTQYF.

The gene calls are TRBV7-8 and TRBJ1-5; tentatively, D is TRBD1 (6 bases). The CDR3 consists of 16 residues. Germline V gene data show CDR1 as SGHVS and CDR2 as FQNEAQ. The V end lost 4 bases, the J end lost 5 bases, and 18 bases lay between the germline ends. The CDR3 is CASSSPGHWGYQPQHF. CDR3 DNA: TGTGCCAGCAGCTCCCCGGGACATTGGGGATATCAGCCCCAGCATTTT.

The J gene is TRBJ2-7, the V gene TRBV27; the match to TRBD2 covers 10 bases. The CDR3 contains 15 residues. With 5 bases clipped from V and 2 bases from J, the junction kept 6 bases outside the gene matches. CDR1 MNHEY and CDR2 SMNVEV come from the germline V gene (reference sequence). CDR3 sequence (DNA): TGTGCCAGCAGTATAAGGACTAGCGGAACCTACGAGCAGTACTTC. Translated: CASSIRTSGTYEQYF.

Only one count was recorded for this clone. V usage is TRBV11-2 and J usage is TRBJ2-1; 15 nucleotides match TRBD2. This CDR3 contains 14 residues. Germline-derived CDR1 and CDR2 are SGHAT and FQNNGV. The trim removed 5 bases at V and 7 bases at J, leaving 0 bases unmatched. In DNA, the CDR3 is TGTGCCAGCAGCGGACTAGCGGGAGGGAATGAGCAGTTCTTC. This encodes CASSGLAGGNEQFF.

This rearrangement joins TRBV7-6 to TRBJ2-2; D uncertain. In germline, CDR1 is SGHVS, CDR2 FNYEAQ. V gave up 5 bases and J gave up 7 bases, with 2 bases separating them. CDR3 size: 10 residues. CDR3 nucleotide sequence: TGTGCCAGCAGCCGCGGGGAGCTGTTTTTT. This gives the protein CASSRGELFF.

CDR3 sequence reads: CASGTGVEQYF. The CDR3 DNA reads as TGTGCTAGTGGGACAGGGGTCGAGCAGTACTTC. The rearrangement links TRBV12-5 to TRBJ2-7; 8 positions agree with TRBD1. The CDR3 covers 11 residues. J gave up 6 bases and V 6 bases, and 1 base lay outside the gene matches. Germline CDR1 LGHNT, CDR2 FRNRAP.

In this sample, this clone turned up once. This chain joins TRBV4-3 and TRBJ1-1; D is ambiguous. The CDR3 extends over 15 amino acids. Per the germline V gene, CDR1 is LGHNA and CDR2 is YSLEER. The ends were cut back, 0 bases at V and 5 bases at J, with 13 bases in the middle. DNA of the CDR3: TGCGCCAGCAGCCAAGATACTAGGGAGTCTACTGAAGCTTTCTTT. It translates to CASSQDTRESTEAFF.

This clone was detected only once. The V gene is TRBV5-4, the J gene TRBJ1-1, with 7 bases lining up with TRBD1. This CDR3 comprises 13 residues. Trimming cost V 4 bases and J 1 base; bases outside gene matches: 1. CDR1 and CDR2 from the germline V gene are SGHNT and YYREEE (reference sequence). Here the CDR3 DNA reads TGTGCCAGCAGCGGGGACAGGAACACTGAAGCTTTCTTT. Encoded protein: CASSGDRNTEAFF.

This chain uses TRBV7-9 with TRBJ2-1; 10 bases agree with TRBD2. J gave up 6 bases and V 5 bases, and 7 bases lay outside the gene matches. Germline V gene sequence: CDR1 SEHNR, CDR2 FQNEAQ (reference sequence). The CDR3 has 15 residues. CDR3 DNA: TGTGCCAGCAGCGTCCTAGCGGGAGTAGGCAATGAGCAGTTCTTC. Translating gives CASSVLAGVGNEQFF.

Here the CDR3 DNA reads TGCGCCAGTAGAGGGGGAGCTGGGGCCAACGTCCTGACTTTC. This codes for CASRGGAGANVLTF. This chain uses TRBV5-1 with TRBJ2-6, with a tentative D call TRBD1 (6 bases). CDR1 is SGHRS, CDR2 YFSETQ, per germline. The CDR3 is 14 residues long. Trimming took off 8 bases at V and 2 bases at J, with 11 bases between the two ends.

The CDR3 DNA reads as TGTGCCAGCAGCTTAACGCGGGTGCAAGGGGCCAACGTCCTGACTTTC. The encoded protein is CASSLTRVQGANVLTF. The genes are TRBV7-2 and TRBJ2-6; D is possibly TRBD2 (5 bases). CDR1 is SGHTA and CDR2 is FQGNSA in the germline V gene. The CDR3 loop spans 16 amino acids. Trimming stripped 2 bases from V and 4 bases from J, with 12 bases between.

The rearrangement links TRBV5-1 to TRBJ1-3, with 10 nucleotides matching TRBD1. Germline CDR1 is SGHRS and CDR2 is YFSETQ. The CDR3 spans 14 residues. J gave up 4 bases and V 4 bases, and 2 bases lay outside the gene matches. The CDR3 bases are TGCGCCAGCAGCCCGGGACAGGGGGGAAACACCATATATTTT. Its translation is CASSPGQGGNTIYF.

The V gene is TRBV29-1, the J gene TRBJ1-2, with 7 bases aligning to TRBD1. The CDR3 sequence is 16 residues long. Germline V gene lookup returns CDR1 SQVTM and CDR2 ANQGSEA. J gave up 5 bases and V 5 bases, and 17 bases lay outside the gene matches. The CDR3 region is CSVTSGTVTSSYGYTF. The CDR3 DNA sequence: TGCAGCGTTACTTCCGGGACAGTAACTTCCTCTTATGGCTACACCTTC.

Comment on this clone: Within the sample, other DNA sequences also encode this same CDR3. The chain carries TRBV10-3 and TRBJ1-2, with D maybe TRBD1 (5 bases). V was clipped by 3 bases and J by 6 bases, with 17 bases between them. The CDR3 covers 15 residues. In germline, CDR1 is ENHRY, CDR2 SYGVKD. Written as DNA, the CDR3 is TGTGCCATCAGTGAAGAGGCAGGGCCAGTGGATGGCTACACCTTC. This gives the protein CAISEEAGPVDGYTF.

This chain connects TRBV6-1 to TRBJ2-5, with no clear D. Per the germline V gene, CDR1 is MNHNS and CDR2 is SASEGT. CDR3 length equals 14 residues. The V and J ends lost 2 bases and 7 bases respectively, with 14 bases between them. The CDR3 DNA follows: TGTGCCAGCAGTGAATTCACTATCCGTCCGACCCAGTACTTC. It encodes CASSEFTIRPTQYF.

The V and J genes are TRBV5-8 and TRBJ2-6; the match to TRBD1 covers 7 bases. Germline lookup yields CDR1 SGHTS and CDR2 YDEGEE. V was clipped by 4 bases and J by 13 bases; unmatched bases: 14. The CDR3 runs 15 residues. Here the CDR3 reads CASSVHRGLLKVLTF. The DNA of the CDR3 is TGTGCCAGCAGCGTACACAGGGGCCTCCTTAAGGTCCTGACTTTC.

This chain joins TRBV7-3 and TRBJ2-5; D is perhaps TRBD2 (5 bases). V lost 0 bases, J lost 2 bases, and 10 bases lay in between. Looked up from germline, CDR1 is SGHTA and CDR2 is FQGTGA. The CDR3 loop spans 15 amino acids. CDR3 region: CASSLTGNQQETQYF. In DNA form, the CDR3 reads TGTGCCAGCAGCTTAACCGGGAACCAACAAGAGACCCAGTACTTC.

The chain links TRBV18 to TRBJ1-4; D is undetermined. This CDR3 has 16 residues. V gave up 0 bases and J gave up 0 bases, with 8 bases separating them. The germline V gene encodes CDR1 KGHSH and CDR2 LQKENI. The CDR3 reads CASSPPGRATNEKLFF. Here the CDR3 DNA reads TGTGCCAGCTCACCACCAGGGAGAGCAACTAATGAAAAACTGTTTTTT.

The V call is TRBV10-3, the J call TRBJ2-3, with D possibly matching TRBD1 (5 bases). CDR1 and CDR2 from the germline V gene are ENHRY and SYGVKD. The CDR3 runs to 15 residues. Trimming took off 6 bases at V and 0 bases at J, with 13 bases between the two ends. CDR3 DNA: TGTGCCATCAGCAAGACAGTTTCTAGCACAGATACGCAGTATTTT. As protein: CAISKTVSSTDTQYF.

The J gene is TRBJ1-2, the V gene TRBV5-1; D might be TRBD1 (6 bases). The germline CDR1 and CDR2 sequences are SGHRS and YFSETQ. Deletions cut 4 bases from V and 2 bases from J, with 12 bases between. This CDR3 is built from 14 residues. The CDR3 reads CASSLDSQNYGYTF. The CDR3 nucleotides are TGCGCCAGCAGCCTGGACAGCCAGAACTATGGCTACACCTTC.

This CDR3 reads CASSPGTGGFYGYTF. DNA of the CDR3: TGTGCCAGCAGCCCCGGGACAGGGGGCTTCTATGGCTACACCTTC. The chain recombines TRBV7-2 with TRBJ1-2; TRBD1 matches at 12 bases. The junction had 5 bases not matched to a gene; V was cut back by 5 bases and J by 4 bases. This CDR3 region has 15 residues. CDR1 and CDR2 (germline): SGHTA, FQGNSA.

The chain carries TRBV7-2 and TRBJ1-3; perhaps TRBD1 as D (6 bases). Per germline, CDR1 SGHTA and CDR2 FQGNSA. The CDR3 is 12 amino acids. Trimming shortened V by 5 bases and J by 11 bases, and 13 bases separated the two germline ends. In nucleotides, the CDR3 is TGTGCCAGCAGCAATCCTGCAGGGGCCATATATTTT. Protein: CASSNPAGAIYF.

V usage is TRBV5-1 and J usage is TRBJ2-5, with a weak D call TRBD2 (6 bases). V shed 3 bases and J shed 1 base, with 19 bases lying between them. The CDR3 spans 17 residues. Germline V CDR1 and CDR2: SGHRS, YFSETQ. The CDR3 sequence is CASSSGFDTGLQETQYF. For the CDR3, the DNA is TGCGCCAGCAGCTCAGGTTTCGACACGGGACTCCAAGAGACCCAGTACTTC.

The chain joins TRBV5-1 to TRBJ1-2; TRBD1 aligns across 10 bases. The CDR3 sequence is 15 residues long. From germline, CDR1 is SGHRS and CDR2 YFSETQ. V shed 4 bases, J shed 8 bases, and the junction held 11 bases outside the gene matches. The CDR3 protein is CASSRETGGWSGYTF. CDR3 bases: TGCGCCAGCAGCCGCGAGACAGGGGGCTGGTCGGGCTACACCTTC.

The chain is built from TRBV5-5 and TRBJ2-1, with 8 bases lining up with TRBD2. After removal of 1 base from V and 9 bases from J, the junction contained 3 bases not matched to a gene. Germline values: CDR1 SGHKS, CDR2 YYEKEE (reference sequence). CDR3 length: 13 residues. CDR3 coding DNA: TGTGCCAGCAGCTTGTCGGCGGGAGGTGAGCAGTTCTTC. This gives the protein CASSLSAGGEQFF.